Presented here are 9 T cell receptor beta chains from one specimen sequenced in a study of blood T cell repertoires in COVID-19. Produced via immunoSEQ multiplex PCR; TCRdb's table is partial and in-frame only. The sample lists approximately 98,000 clones, approximately 85% occurring once. The material sequenced was peripheral blood. These receptors originate from a human donor in a cohort sampled during active COVID-19.

The V gene is TRBV15, the J gene TRBJ2-7; unclear D gene. Germline CDR1 is LNHNV and CDR2 is YYDKDF (reference sequence). CDR3 length equals 13 residues. V shed 1 base and J shed 6 bases, with 10 bases lying between them. The CDR3: CATSRVAIGEQYF. The CDR3 DNA follows: TGTGCCACCAGCAGAGTAGCTATAGGCGAGCAGTACTTC.

The CDR3 is CASSGGFYGYTF. In DNA form, the CDR3 reads TGTGCCAGCAGTGGGGGCTTCTATGGCTACACCTTC. This chain links TRBV12-3 or TRBV12-4 with TRBJ1-2; a weak D match, TRBD1 (6 bases). CDR3 size: 12 residues. V was cut by 5 bases and J by 4 bases, with 8 bases left in between.

The rearrangement joins TRBV18 to TRBJ2-3; TRBD1 aligns across 7 bases. This CDR3 has 13 amino acids. The V gene's germline CDR1 is KGHSH and CDR2 LQKENI. V was pared by 3 bases and J by 6 bases, with 3 bases of the junction left unmatched. CDR3 region: CASSPTGSDTQYF. As DNA, the CDR3 is TGTGCCAGCTCACCGACAGGGTCCGATACGCAGTATTTT.

The gene calls are TRBV2 and TRBJ1-1, with 9 bases aligning to TRBD1. Trimming took 6 bases from V and 4 from J; bases not matched to a gene: 9. Germline V gene sequence: CDR1 SNHLY, CDR2 FYNNEI. The CDR3 is 15 residues long. The CDR3 here is CASRTGGTRGTEAFF. DNA for the CDR3: TGTGCCAGCAGGACAGGGGGGACCAGGGGCACTGAAGCTTTCTTT.

The chain couples TRBV5-6 to TRBJ2-1, with 14 bases lining up with TRBD2. Germline CDR1 and CDR2: SGHDT and YYEEEE. Germline trimming cut 5 bases from V and 2 bases from J; bases unmatched to any gene: 3. CDR3 length: 16 residues. The CDR3 spells CASRLGLAGAYNEQFF. The CDR3, as DNA: TGTGCCAGCAGGCTGGGACTAGCGGGAGCCTACAATGAGCAGTTCTTC. Full variable domain (remainder filled in from reference TRBV5-6 and TRBJ2-1): DAGVTQSPTHLIKTRGQQVTLRCSPKSGHDTVSWYQQALGQGPQFIFQYYEEEERQRGNFPDRFSGHQFPNYSSELNVNALLLGDSALYLCASRLGLAGAYNEQFFGPGTRLTVL.

V is TRBV7-9 and J is TRBJ2-7, with 9 bases that match TRBD1. Germline trimming cut 6 bases from V and 2 bases from J; bases unmatched to any gene: 5. Germline loops: CDR1 SEHNR, CDR2 FQNEAQ (reference sequence). CDR3 length equals 14 residues. CDR3 region: CASSSRDRAYEQYF. CDR3 sequence (DNA): TGTGCCAGCAGTTCCCGGGACAGGGCCTACGAGCAGTACTTC.

The J gene is TRBJ2-5, the V gene TRBV5-4, with D possibly matching TRBD2 (6 bases). This CDR3 is built from 15 residues. Germline CDR1 SGHNT, CDR2 YYREEE (reference sequence). Between the trimmed V and J ends, which lost 2 bases and 1 base, there was a span of 12 bases. CDR3: CASSFKTSPQETQYF. CDR3 nucleotides: TGTGCCAGCAGCTTTAAAACTAGCCCCCAAGAGACCCAGTACTTC.

The chain recombines TRBV7-8 with TRBJ1-5; D uncertain. CDR1 is SGHVS, CDR2 FQNEAQ, per germline. The ends were cut back, 7 bases at V and 6 bases at J, with 13 bases in the middle. The length of the CDR3 is 13 residues. CDR3 in DNA: TGTGCCAGCACCTTGCCCACTGTTCAGCCCCAGCATTTT. Protein: CASTLPTVQPQHF.

V usage is TRBV6-1 and J usage is TRBJ2-7, with 9 positions matching TRBD1. CDR1 and CDR2 (germline): MNHNS, SASEGT. The ends lost 3 bases at V and 3 bases at J; junction bases unmatched: 9. The CDR3 has 16 residues. The CDR3, as DNA: TGTGCCAGCAGTGACGAACAGGGGGCGAGCGTCTACGAGCAGTACTTC. This encodes CASSDEQGASVYEQYF.